The clone carrying this T cell receptor (beta chain) showed up just a few times. Its antigen is as yet unknown. Isolation yielded PBMCs, at least 7 million per sample, in every case. The data belong to a study of blood T cells in healthy people across ages. Study-level background: About one barcoded beta molecule was captured per two T cells (by template switching). Study-wide findings and caveats: Getting older went along with TCR beta diversity per million T cells dropping roughly linearly. The study could not conclusively compare naive and antigen-experienced cells, given its unsorted PBMCs.

The CDR3 consists of 12 residues. Looked up from germline, CDR1 is DFQATT and CDR2 is SNEGSKA (reference sequence). The junction had 2 bases not matched to a gene; V was cut back by 2 bases and J by 6 bases. The use of a sample-barcoded 5' primer and a J-beta primer mix characterized a second PCR of roughly 7 to 12 cycles. TCRdb re-called the 5' RACE reads with MiXCR, one entry per CDR3 protein. The data show 2 million or so distinct CDR3 sequences, about 50% seen once. Material for sequencing was blood. J is TRBJ1-2 and V is TRBV20-1; 8 nucleotides agree with TRBD1. The receptor was isolated from a middle-aged woman in good health. The chain's CDR3 is CSARQTGDGYTF. Written as DNA, the CDR3 is TGCAGTGCTAGACAGACAGGGGATGGCTACACCTTC.